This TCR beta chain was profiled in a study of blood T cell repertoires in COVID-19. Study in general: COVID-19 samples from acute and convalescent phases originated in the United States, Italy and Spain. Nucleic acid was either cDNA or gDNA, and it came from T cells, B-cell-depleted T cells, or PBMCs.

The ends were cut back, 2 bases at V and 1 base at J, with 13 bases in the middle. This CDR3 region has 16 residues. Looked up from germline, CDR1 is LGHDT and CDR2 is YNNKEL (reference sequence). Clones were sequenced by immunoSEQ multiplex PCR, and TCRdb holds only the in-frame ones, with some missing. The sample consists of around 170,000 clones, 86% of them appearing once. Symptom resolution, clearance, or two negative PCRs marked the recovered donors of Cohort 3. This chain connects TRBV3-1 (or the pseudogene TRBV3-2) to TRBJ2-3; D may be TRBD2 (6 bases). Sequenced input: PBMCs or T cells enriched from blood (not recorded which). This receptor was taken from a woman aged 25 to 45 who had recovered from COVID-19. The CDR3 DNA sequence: TGTGCCAGCAGCCAATTTTCCGGGAGTGGCACAGATACGCAGTATTTT. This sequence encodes CASSQFSGSGTDTQYF.